A selection of T cell receptor beta chains follows, all from one sample in a study of T cell repertoires in cytomegalovirus infection. TCRdb processed the reads anew with MiXCR; each CDR3 protein has one entry. Seen here are about 900,000 distinct CDR3 sequences, about a third observed once, and the top ten hold over 10%. No antigens are known for them. Sequencing used cultured CD8+ T cells from PBMCs, obtained from culture after CMV antigen stimulation. All receptors come from a human donor in good health (CMV status not recorded). Some clones in this sample may be carry-over from other donors' samples. Both conserved end residues are part of each CDR3. A D gene is named only where the DNA matches it firmly. Rows may omit the clone size; those that give it use once, few, many or a size class.

>TRBJ2-7|TRBV19|TRBD1|NA
TGTGCCAGTAGTCCCAGGACAGGGATCAGGTACGAGCAGTACTTC
CASSPRTGIRYEQYF
>TRBJ2-5|TRBV6-6|TRBD1|NA
TGTGCCAGCACCTGGGACAGGGGGCGAGAGACCCAGTACTTC
CASTWDRGRETQYF
>TRBJ1-4|TRBV9|NA|once
TGTGCCAGCAGCGCTAAGGGGGTACCTAATGAAAAACTGTTTTTT
CASSAKGVPNEKLFF
>TRBJ2-7|TRBV15|TRBD2|few
TGTGCCACCAGCAGGACTAGCGGGGGGCTTTCGGAATACGAGCAGTACTTC
CATSRTSGGLSEYEQYF
>TRBJ2-2|TRBV12-5|TRBD2|many
TGTGCTAGTGGTTTTGTAGCGGGGGGTTACACCGGGGAGCTGTTTTTT
CASGFVAGGYTGELFF
>TRBJ1-4|TRBV19|NA|NA
TGTGCCAGTAGTATGCACCGGGCCCCTAATGAAAAACTGTTTTTT
CASSMHRAPNEKLFF
>TRBJ1-4|TRBV20-1|TRBD1|once
TGCAGTGCTTCAGGGGGACCTAATGAAAAACTGTTTTTT
CSASGGPNEKLFF
>TRBJ2-2|TRBV28|TRBD1|NA
TGTGCCAGCAGTTCGGACAGGAGGACCGGGGAGCTGTTTTTT
CASSSDRRTGELFF
>TRBJ2-3|TRBV7-9|NA|many
TGTGCCAGCAGCCCCGCCCTGAATAGATATACGCAGTATTTT
CASSPALNRYTQYF
>TRBJ2-3|TRBV5-6|NA|few
TGTGCCAGCAGCTTGGCCCGGGTGATTATGGCAGATACGCAGTATTTT
CASSLARVIMADTQYF
>TRBJ1-1|TRBV7-6|NA|few
TGTGCCAGCAGCTTAGAGGGGGGAGATGAAGCTTTCTTT
CASSLEGGDEAFF
>TRBJ1-1|TRBV12-3/TRBV12-4|NA|few
TGTGCCAGCCGTCACGGGTCCATCCTTGAAGCTTTCTTT
CASRHGSILEAFF
>TRBJ2-1|TRBV24-1|NA|few
TGTGCCACCAGTGATTTGGGCTTCGCTCGGAGCTCCTACAATGAGCAGTTCTTC
CATSDLGFARSSYNEQFF
>TRBJ2-7|TRBV27|NA|few
TGTGCCAGCAGTTTATCGTCCTCGAACGAGCAGTACTTC
CASSLSSSNEQYF
>TRBJ2-7|TRBV7-2|TRBD2|few
TGTGCCAGCAGCTTACCCTTCTCGGGGGGCGAGCAGTACTTC
CASSLPFSGGEQYF
>TRBJ1-2|TRBV12-3/TRBV12-4|NA|few
TGTGCCAGCAGTTTAGATCCCGGGTCCTATGGCTACACCTTC
CASSLDPGSYGYTF
>TRBJ1-5|TRBV6-1|NA|NA
TGTGCCAGCAGTGGATTAGGAGCTTATAGCAATCAGCCCCAGCATTTT
CASSGLGAYSNQPQHF
>TRBJ1-1|TRBV5-5|NA|many
TGTGCCAGCAGCTTGTTTGAGAACACTGAAGCTTTCTTT
CASSLFENTEAFF
>TRBJ2-2|TRBV6-6|TRBD1|NA
TGTGCCAGCAGTTACACACCGGGACAGAAGACCGGGGAGCTGTTTTTT
CASSYTPGQKTGELFF
>TRBJ2-3|TRBV7-2|NA|many
TGTGCCAGCAGCTTAAACGGGGGCACAGATACGCAGTATTTT
CASSLNGGTDTQYF
>TRBJ1-2|TRBV19|TRBD1|NA
TGTGCCAGCTTACAGGGGCGTCTTGGCTACACCTTC
CASLQGRLGYTF
>TRBJ2-6|TRBV19|NA|NA
TGTGCCAGTCGTGGTGGCGTCTCTGGGGCCAACGTCCTGACTTTC
CASRGGVSGANVLTF
>TRBJ2-1|TRBV4-1|TRBD2|NA
TGCGCCAGCAGCCAACTAGCGGTTGGTGACAATGAGCAGTTCTTC
CASSQLAVGDNEQFF
>TRBJ1-1|TRBV6-1|NA|few
TGTGCCAGCAGTGAAATGTATCATGGGAACACTGAAGCTTTCTTT
CASSEMYHGNTEAFF
>TRBJ2-3|TRBV7-2|TRBD2|many
TGTGCCAGCAGCTTAGTATGGGTCGAGCGGGGTCCCGTCACAGATACGCAGTATTTT
CASSLVWVERGPVTDTQYF
>TRBJ2-2|TRBV4-1|NA|many
TGCGCCAGCAGCCAAGCCTTAGGGGGACCGTACACCGGGGAGCTGTTTTTT
CASSQALGGPYTGELFF
>TRBJ1-1|TRBV7-2|NA|many
TGTGCCAGCAGCTTAGGTCTCAGGGGCCTTTTGACTGAAGCTTTCTTT
CASSLGLRGLLTEAFF
>TRBJ2-1|TRBV5-1|TRBD1|NA
TGCGCCAGCAGCTTCCGGGACAGGGGTTACAATGAGCAGTTCTTC
CASSFRDRGYNEQFF
>TRBJ2-3|TRBV7-6|NA|NA
TGTGCCAGCAGCCCTGGGTGGGGGACAGATACGCAGTATTTT
CASSPGWGTDTQYF
>TRBJ1-1|TRBV15|NA|NA
TGTGCCACCAGCAGAAGGGGGGATGAAGCTTTCTTT
CATSRRGDEAFF
>TRBJ2-1|TRBV7-9|NA|many
TGTGCCAGCAGCGGACCTGGGGGAGACTCCTACAATGAGCAGTTCTTC
CASSGPGGDSYNEQFF
>TRBJ2-1|TRBV25-1|NA|NA
TGTGCCAGCAGTGAATGGAGAGCTGCCTACAATGAGCAGTTCTTC
CASSEWRAAYNEQFF
>TRBJ2-3|TRBV7-9|NA|NA
TGTGCCAGCAGCTCAAACGACAGGATAACAGATACGCAGTATTTT
CASSSNDRITDTQYF
>TRBJ1-5|TRBV20-1|TRBD1|few
TGCAGTGCTAGGAGCCCGGGACAGGGGGCAGTTCAGCCCCAGCATTTT
CSARSPGQGAVQPQHF
>TRBJ2-7|TRBV27|TRBD2|NA
TGTGCCAGCAGTAAGGGAGGGTACTACGAGCAGTACTTC
CASSKGGYYEQYF
>TRBJ1-3|TRBV7-9|NA|few
TGTGCCAGCAGCTCGGAAGGATCTGGAAACACCATATATTTT
CASSSEGSGNTIYF
>TRBJ1-1|TRBV5-6|NA|NA
TGTGCCAGCAACATAGGTGGAGCTGAAGCTTTCTTT
CASNIGGAEAFF
>TRBJ2-3|TRBV7-9|NA|few
TGTGCCAGCAGCTTAGAAGCGTGGTCCCCGGGCGATACGCAGTATTTT
CASSLEAWSPGDTQYF
>TRBJ2-3|TRBV6-1|NA|many
TGTGCCAGCACGTGGCGGCTCCCCACAGATACGCAGTATTTT
CASTWRLPTDTQYF
>TRBJ2-7|TRBV27|TRBD2|NA
TGTGCCAGCAGGATCACTAGCGGGGGGTTCAACTACGAGCAGTACTTC
CASRITSGGFNYEQYF
>TRBJ2-2|TRBV25-1|TRBD1|NA
TGTGCCAGCAGTGAACGGACAGGGGGCACCGGGGAGCTGTTTTTT
CASSERTGGTGELFF
>TRBJ2-1|TRBV4-1|TRBD1|NA
TGCGCCAGCAGCTTCCGGACAGGGAACAATGAGCAGTTCTTC
CASSFRTGNNEQFF
>TRBJ2-5|TRBV3-1|TRBD2|NA
TGTGCCAGCAGCCAAGACTTGGGGGGGTGGGCAGAGACCCAGTACTTC
CASSQDLGGWAETQYF
>TRBJ1-1|TRBV7-8|NA|NA
TGTGCCAGCAGCGTTCCAGGGAACACTGAAGCTTTCTTT
CASSVPGNTEAFF
>TRBJ1-2|TRBV28|NA|few
TGTGCCAGCTGTCCCAGGGGACCTTTGCATGGCTACACCTTC
CASCPRGPLHGYTF
>TRBJ2-1|TRBV10-1|TRBD2|NA
TGCGCCAGCAGTGACCGGGCTAGCGGGGGCAATGAGCAGTTCTTC
CASSDRASGGNEQFF
>TRBJ1-1|TRBV7-6|NA|few
TGTGCCAGCAGCTTAGTATTGGGGGACACTGAAGCTTTCTTT
CASSLVLGDTEAFF
>TRBJ1-4|TRBV4-3|NA|once
TGCGCCAGCAGCCAAGACGCTATGTCAGACTTAGCAACTAATGAAAAACTGTTTTTT
CASSQDAMSDLATNEKLFF
>TRBJ2-5|TRBV7-6|NA|few
TGTGCCAGCAGCCCGGTCCAGGGTATGGAGACCCAGTACTTC
CASSPVQGMETQYF
>TRBJ2-5|TRBV6-2/TRBV6-3|TRBD2|few
TGTGCCAGCAGTTACACTAGCGGAGCCCGAGGGGATCAAGAGACCCAGTACTTC
CASSYTSGARGDQETQYF